This T cell receptor beta chain is from a study of T cells expressing NK-cell markers. Study at large: Investigators obtained TCR beta repertoires from sorted CD3+CD56+NKG2C+, CD3+CD56+NKG2C- and CD3+CD56-NKG2C+ T cells.

The CDR3 totals 15 residues. Germline assignment: CDR1 MNHNS and CDR2 SASEGT. General study results and limits: Of the CD8+ T cell pool in about six donors, about 1.0-8% was accounted for by dominant NKG2C+ clonotypes.

Concerning this clonotype: The target antigen is unknown.

TCRdb re-analyzed the 5' RACE reads; it lists each CDR3 protein once, without DNA. The repertoire table contains 550,000 to 600,000 distinct CDR3 sequences. Source material: blood T cells: a sorted CD56 or NKG2C T cell subset, CD4+ or CD8+ T cells, or bulk PBMC T cells (not recorded which). This chain joins TRBV6-1 and TRBJ2-5; there is no DNA to check the TCRdb D call of TRBD1. The TCR sequence derives from a young man in good health. This CDR3 reads CASSDAVQGGETQYF.